These 8 T cell receptor beta chains were sequenced from one sample in a study of cytomegalovirus exposure and HLA in healthy donors. Sequencing used immunoSEQ multiplex PCR; TCRdb keeps in-frame clones, though not all of them. The data show fewer than 90,000 clones, roughly 94% seen once. The sequenced material came from PBMCs. Receptors were obtained from a woman under 30 in good health and CMV-seronegative.

The chain joins TRBV7-6 to TRBJ2-6; D not resolved. In germline, CDR1 is SGHVS, CDR2 FNYEAQ. The V and J ends lost 1 base and 4 bases respectively, with 11 bases between them. This CDR3 has 16 residues. This chain's CDR3 is CASSLEAASGANVLTF. The DNA of the CDR3 is TGTGCCAGCAGCTTAGAGGCGGCGAGCGGGGCCAACGTCCTGACTTTC.

The genes are TRBV10-3 and TRBJ1-2, with D tentatively TRBD1 (5 bases). Trimming removed 6 bases at V and 5 bases at J, with 7 bases between. This CDR3 contains 11 residues. Germline CDR1 is ENHRY and CDR2 is SYGVKD. The CDR3 DNA reads as TGTGCCATCAGAACAGGTTATGGCTACACCTTC. It encodes CAIRTGYGYTF.

This rearrangement joins TRBV7-9 to TRBJ2-1, with 11 bases identical to TRBD1. The V segment lost 5 bases and the J segment 8 bases; nucleotides outside the gene matches: 8. The CDR3 totals 15 residues. In germline, CDR1 is SEHNR, CDR2 FQNEAQ (reference sequence). CDR3: CASSPRDRGEHEQFF. The CDR3 coding sequence is TGTGCCAGCAGCCCGCGGGACAGGGGGGAGCATGAGCAGTTCTTC.

The chain employs TRBV4-3 and TRBJ2-3; D is perhaps TRBD2 (6 bases). Trimming cost V 4 bases and J 6 bases, with 23 bases left between them. CDR1 LGHNA and CDR2 YSLEER come from the germline V gene. CDR3 length: 17 amino acids. CDR3 coding DNA: TGCGCCAGCAGCCTCTCCGGGACTCGGGGGACGTTTGATACGCAGTATTTT. It yields the protein CASSLSGTRGTFDTQYF.

This chain joins TRBV6-5 and TRBJ2-7; maybe TRBD2 (6 bases). Germline-derived CDR1 and CDR2 are MNHEY and SVGAGI. This CDR3 comprises 15 residues. V lost 5 bases and J 5 bases, leaving 19 bases between the germline ends. CDR3 amino acids: CASSATGLGANEQYF. In nucleotides, the CDR3 is TGTGCCAGCAGTGCCACGGGACTCGGGGCGAACGAGCAGTACTTC.

The V and J genes are TRBV6-6 and TRBJ2-3, with TRBD2 matching 8 bases. Germline V gene lookup returns CDR1 MNHNY and CDR2 SVGAGI (reference sequence). CDR3 size: 15 residues. The junction had 1 base not matched to a gene; V was cut back by 2 bases and J by 0 bases. CDR3: CASSYTGGSTDTQYF. The CDR3 DNA is TGTGCCAGCAGTTACACGGGAGGGAGCACAGATACGCAGTATTTT.

The chain recombines TRBV10-1 with TRBJ2-1; no firm D call. V shed 2 bases and J shed 4 bases, with 6 bases lying between them. The CDR3 has 13 residues. From germline, CDR1 is WNHNN and CDR2 SYGVQD (reference sequence). The CDR3 coding sequence is TGCGCCAGCAGTGAGACCCTATACAATGAGCAGTTCTTC. It specifies CASSETLYNEQFF.

The gene calls are TRBV5-1 and TRBJ2-5; weak D call: TRBD2 (6 bases). The closer fit of TRBJ2-7 to the DNA end suggests the J call may be wrong. This CDR3 region has 15 residues. Germline V gene lookup returns CDR1 SGHRS and CDR2 YFSETQ. The CDR3 nucleotides are TGCGCCAGCAGCAGGGGACTTGCCAGCTCCTACGAGCAGTACTTC. It codes for CASSRGLASSYEQYF.